This record concerns one T cell receptor (beta chain) sequence. Relative to the germline gene, one junction end is altered; a read error may explain this. TCRdb redid the calling of the reads with MiXCR, one entry per CDR3 protein. Altogether under 850,000 distinct CDR3 sequences are present, approximately 34% being singletons, with the ten largest covering about 2.8%. This specimen comes from a study of T cell repertoires in cytomegalovirus infection. The CDR3 loop spans 13 amino acids. From germline, CDR1 is SQVTM and CDR2 ANQGSEA. This clonotype was sampled from a human donor in good health (CMV status not recorded). Some clones in this sample may be carry-over from other donors' samples. The chain joins TRBV29-1 to TRBJ2-4, with 12 bases identical to TRBD2. The sequencing sample was made of PBMCs. CDR3 sequence: CSVGLAGGNIQSF. Written as DNA, the CDR3 is TGCAGCGTTGGTCTAGCGGGGGGGAACATTCAGTCCTTC. Complete variable domain (other parts from reference TRBV29-1 and TRBJ2-4): SAVISQKPSRDICQRGTSLTIQCQVDSQVTMMFWYRQQPGQSLTLIATANQGSEATYESGFVIDKFPISRPNLTFSTLTVSNMSPEDSSIYLCSVGLAGGNIQSFGAGTRLSVL.